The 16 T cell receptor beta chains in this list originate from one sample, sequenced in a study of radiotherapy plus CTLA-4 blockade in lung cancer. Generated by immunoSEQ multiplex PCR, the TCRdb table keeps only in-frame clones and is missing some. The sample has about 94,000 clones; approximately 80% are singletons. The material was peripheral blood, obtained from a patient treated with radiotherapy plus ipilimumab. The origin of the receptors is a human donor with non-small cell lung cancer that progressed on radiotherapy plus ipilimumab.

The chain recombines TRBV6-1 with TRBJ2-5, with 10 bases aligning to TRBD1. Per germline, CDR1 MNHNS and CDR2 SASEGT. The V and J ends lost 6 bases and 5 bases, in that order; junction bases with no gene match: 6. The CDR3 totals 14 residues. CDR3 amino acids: CASRGDRGRETQYF. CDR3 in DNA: TGTGCCAGCAGGGGAGACAGGGGGCGGGAGACCCAGTACTTC.

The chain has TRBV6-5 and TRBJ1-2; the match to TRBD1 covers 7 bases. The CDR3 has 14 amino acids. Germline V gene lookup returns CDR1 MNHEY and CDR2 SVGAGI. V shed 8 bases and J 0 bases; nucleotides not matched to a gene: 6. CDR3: CASGVQGTNYGYTF. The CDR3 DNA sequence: TGTGCCAGCGGTGTACAGGGGACTAACTATGGCTACACCTTC.

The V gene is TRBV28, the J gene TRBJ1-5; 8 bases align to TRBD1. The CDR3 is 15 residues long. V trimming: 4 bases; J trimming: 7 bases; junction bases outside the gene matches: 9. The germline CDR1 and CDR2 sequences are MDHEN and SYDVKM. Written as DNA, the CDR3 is TGTGCCAGCAGTTCAGGACAGGGTCCGGGGCAGCCCCAGCATTTT. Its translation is CASSSGQGPGQPQHF. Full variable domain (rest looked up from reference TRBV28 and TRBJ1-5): DVKVTQSSRYLVKRTGEKVFLECVQDMDHENMFWYRQDPGLGLRLIYFSYDVKMKEKGDIPEGYSVSREKKERFSLILESASTNQTSMYLCASSSGQGPGQPQHFGDGTRLSIL.

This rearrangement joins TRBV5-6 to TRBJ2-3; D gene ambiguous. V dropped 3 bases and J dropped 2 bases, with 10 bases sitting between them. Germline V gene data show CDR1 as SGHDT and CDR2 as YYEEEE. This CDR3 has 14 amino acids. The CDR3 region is CASSSIDSTDTQYF. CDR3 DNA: TGTGCCAGCAGCTCAATCGACTCCACAGATACGCAGTATTTT.

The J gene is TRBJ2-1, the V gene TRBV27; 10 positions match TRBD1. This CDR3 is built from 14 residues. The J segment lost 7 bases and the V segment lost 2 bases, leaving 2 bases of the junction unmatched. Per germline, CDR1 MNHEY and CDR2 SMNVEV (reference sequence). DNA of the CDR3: TGTGCCAGCAGTTTACGGGACAGGGGAAATGAGCAGTTCTTC. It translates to CASSLRDRGNEQFF.

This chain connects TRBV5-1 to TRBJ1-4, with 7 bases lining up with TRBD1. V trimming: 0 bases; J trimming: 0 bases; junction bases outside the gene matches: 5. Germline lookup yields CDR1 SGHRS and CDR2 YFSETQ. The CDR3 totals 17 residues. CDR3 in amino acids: CASSLGGTAATNEKLFF. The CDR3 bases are TGCGCCAGCAGCTTGGGTGGGACAGCTGCAACTAATGAAAAACTGTTTTTT.

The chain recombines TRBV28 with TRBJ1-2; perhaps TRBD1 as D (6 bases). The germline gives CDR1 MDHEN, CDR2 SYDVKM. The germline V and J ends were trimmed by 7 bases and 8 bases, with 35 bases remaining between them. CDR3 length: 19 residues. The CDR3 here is CASTPRNWAGDAGWRGYTF. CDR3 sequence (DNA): TGTGCCAGCACACCAAGGAATTGGGCAGGGGATGCTGGATGGAGGGGCTACACCTTC.

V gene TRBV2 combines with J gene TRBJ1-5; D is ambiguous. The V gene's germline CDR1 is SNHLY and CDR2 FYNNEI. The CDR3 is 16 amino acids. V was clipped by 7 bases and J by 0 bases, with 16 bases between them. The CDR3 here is CASTSDGEYSNQPQHF. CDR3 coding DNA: TGTGCCAGCACATCGGACGGGGAGTATAGCAATCAGCCCCAGCATTTT.

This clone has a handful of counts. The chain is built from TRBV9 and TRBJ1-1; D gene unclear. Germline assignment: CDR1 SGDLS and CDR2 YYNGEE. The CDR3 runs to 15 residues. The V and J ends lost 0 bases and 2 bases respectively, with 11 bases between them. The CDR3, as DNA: TGTGCCAGCAGCGTAGTTGGGCAGCCTAACACTGAAGCTTTCTTT. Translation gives CASSVVGQPNTEAFF.

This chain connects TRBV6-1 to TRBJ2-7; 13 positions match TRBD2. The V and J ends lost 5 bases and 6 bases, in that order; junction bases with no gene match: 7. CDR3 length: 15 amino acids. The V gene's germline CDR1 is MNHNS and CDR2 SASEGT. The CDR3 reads CASSRTSGSLGEQYV. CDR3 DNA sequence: TGTGCCAGCAGTAGGACTAGCGGGAGTCTTGGCGAGCAGTACGTC.

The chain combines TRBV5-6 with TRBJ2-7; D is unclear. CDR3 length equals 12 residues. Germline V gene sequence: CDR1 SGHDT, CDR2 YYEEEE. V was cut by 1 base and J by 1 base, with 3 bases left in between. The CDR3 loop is CASSLRSYEQYV. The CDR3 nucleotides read TGTGCCAGCAGCTTGCGGTCCTACGAGCAGTACGTC.

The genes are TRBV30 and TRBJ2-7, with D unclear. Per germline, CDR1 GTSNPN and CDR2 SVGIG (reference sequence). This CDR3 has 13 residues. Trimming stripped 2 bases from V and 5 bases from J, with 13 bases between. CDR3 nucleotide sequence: TGTGCCTGGAGTATAGCAAGGTGGAACGAGCAGTACGTC. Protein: CAWSIARWNEQYV.

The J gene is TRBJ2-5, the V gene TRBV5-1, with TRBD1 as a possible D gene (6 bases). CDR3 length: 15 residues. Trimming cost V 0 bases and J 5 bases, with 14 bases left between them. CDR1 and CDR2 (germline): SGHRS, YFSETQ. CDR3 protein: CASSLAETGTETQYF. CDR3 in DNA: TGCGCCAGCAGCTTGGCCGAAACAGGGACCGAGACCCAGTACTTC.

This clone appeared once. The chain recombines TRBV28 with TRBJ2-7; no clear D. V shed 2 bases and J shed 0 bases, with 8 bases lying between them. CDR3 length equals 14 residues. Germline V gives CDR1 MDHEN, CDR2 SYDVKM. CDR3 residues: CASSLTVSSYEQYV. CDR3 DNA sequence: TGTGCCAGCAGTTTAACGGTTAGCTCCTACGAGCAGTACGTC.

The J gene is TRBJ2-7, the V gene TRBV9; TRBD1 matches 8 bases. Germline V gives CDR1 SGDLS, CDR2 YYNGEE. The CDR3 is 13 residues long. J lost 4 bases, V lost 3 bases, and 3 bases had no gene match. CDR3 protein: CASSGGQGYEQYF. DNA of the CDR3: TGTGCCAGCAGCGGCGGACAGGGTTACGAGCAGTACTTC.

CDR3 in DNA: TGTGCCAGCAGTTCCTCATTCACAGGGAACATGAACACTGAAGCTTTCTTT. Protein product: CASSSSFTGNMNTEAFF. The J gene is TRBJ1-1, the V gene TRBV28; weak D call: TRBD1 (6 bases). Germline lookup yields CDR1 MDHEN and CDR2 SYDVKM. Trimming took off 4 bases at V and 0 bases at J, with 18 bases between the two ends. This CDR3 spans 17 amino acids.